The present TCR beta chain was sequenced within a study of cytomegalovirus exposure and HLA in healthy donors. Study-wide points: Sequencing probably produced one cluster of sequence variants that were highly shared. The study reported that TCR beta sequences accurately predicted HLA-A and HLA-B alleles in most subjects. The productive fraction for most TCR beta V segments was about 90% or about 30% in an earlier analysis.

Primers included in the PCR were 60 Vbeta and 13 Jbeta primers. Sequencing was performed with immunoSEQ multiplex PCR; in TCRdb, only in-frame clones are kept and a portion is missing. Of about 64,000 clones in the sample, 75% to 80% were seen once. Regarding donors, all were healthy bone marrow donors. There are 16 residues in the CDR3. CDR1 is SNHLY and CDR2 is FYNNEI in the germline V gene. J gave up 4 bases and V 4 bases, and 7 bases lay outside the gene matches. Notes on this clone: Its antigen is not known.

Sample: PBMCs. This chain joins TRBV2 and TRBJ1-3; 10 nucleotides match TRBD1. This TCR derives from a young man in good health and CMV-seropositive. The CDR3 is CASSGSRQGAGNTIYF. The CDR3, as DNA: TGTGCCAGCAGTGGATCTCGACAGGGGGCGGGAAACACCATATATTTT. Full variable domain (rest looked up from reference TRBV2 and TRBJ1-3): EPEVTQTPSHQVTQMGQEVILRCVPISNHLYFYWYRQILGQKVEFLVSFYNNEISEKSEIFDDQFSVERPDGSNFTLKIRSTKLEDSAMYFCASSGSRQGAGNTIYFGEGSWLTVV.